The 26 T cell receptor beta chains listed next were all sequenced from one sample in a study of blood T cell repertoires in COVID-19. Method: immunoSEQ multiplex PCR; TCRdb's copy keeps in-frame clones and lacks some. The profile shows 140,000 or so clones, around three quarters of them singletons. The sequenced sample was peripheral blood. These receptors all stem from a man in his forties or fifties with active or convalescent COVID-19.

This chain uses TRBV10-1 with TRBJ2-5, with 7 bases that match TRBD1. CDR1 is WNHNN, CDR2 SYGVQD, per germline (reference sequence). The CDR3 loop spans 13 amino acids. The trim removed 8 bases at V and 4 bases at J, leaving 7 bases unmatched. CDR3 in amino acids: CASANRGGETQYF. DNA for the CDR3: TGCGCCAGCGCCAACAGGGGCGGAGAGACCCAGTACTTC.

The rearrangement uses TRBV7-9 and TRBJ2-3, with 11 nucleotides matching TRBD2. Germline loops: CDR1 SEHNR, CDR2 FQNEAQ (reference sequence). This CDR3 has 14 amino acids. The ends lost 4 bases at V and 3 bases at J; junction bases unmatched: 0. CDR3 loop: CASSWTSGTDTQYF. The CDR3 DNA is TGTGCCAGCAGCTGGACTAGCGGGACAGATACGCAGTATTTT. Combining the CDR3 with reference TRBV7-9 and TRBJ2-3 gives the whole variable domain DTGVSQNPRHKITKRGQNVTFRCDPISEHNRLYWYRQTLGQGPEFLTYFQNEAQLEKSRLLSDRFSAERPKGSFSTLEIQRTEQGDSAMYLCASSWTSGTDTQYFGPGTRLTVL.

The chain couples TRBV6-1 to TRBJ2-4; a weak D match, TRBD1 (7 bases). The ends were cut back, 3 bases at V and 8 bases at J, with 11 bases in the middle. From germline, CDR1 is MNHNS and CDR2 SASEGT. CDR3 size: 13 residues. The CDR3: CASSDRGVDIQYF. CDR3 in DNA: TGTGCCAGCAGTGACAGGGGGGTTGACATTCAGTACTTC.

The chain links TRBV5-6 to TRBJ2-5; D is unclear. CDR1 is SGHDT, CDR2 YYEEEE, per germline. The V gene lost 4 bases and the J gene lost 5 bases, with 15 bases spanning the gap. This CDR3 is built from 14 residues. The DNA for the CDR3 is TGTGCCAGCAGCCCGGAAAGGCCGGGTGAGACCCAGTACTTC. It is translated as CASSPERPGETQYF. Drawing the rest from reference TRBV5-6 and TRBJ2-5, the complete variable domain is DAGVTQSPTHLIKTRGQQVTLRCSPKSGHDTVSWYQQALGQGPQFIFQYYEEEERQRGNFPDRFSGHQFPNYSSELNVNALLLGDSALYLCASSPERPGETQYFGPGTRLLVL.

The chain combines TRBV11-3 with TRBJ2-2; TRBD2 aligns across 8 bases. V trimming: 1 base; J trimming: 4 bases; junction bases outside the gene matches: 5. The CDR3 runs to 16 residues. The V gene's germline CDR1 is SGHNT and CDR2 YENEEA. CDR3 nucleotides: TGTGCCAGCAGCTTAGTATCTGGGACTAGCACCGGGGAGCTGTTTTTT. This encodes CASSLVSGTSTGELFF.

Here the CDR3 reads CASSLGLVNQPQHF. The CDR3 nucleotides read TGTGCCAGCAGTTTGGGGCTCGTCAATCAGCCCCAGCATTTT. The chain employs TRBV28 and TRBJ1-5; tentatively, D is TRBD1 (5 bases). The V and J ends lost 3 bases and 3 bases respectively, with 9 bases between them. The CDR3 is 14 amino acids. Germline V lookup: CDR1 MDHEN, CDR2 SYDVKM.

The chain combines TRBV18 with TRBJ1-1; 9 bases match TRBD1. Germline V gene lookup returns CDR1 KGHSH and CDR2 LQKENI. Trimming took 6 bases from V and 5 from J; bases not matched to a gene: 7. The CDR3 runs to 14 residues. The CDR3 sequence: CASSQQGAQTEAFF. The CDR3 DNA sequence: TGTGCCAGCTCTCAACAGGGGGCACAAACTGAAGCTTTCTTT.

This clone has a handful of counts. V and J are TRBV2 and TRBJ2-2; TRBD2 agrees at 8 bases. This CDR3 has 14 residues. J lost 1 base, V lost 11 bases, and 6 bases had no gene match. Looked up from germline, CDR1 is SNHLY and CDR2 is FYNNEI. CDR3 coding DNA: TGTGCCGGAAGGACTAGCAGGAACACCGGGGAGCTGTTTTTT. This gives the protein CAGRTSRNTGELFF.

The chain links TRBV19 to TRBJ2-2; maybe TRBD1 (6 bases). The germline V gene encodes CDR1 LNHDA and CDR2 SQIVND (reference sequence). Trimming took off 3 bases at V and 5 bases at J, with 13 bases between the two ends. CDR3 length: 15 amino acids. CDR3 region: CASSISGTNTGELFF. The CDR3 nucleotides read TGTGCCAGTAGTATCTCCGGGACAAATACCGGGGAGCTGTTTTTT.

The rearrangement joins TRBV27 to TRBJ1-1; D gene uncertain. The V end lost 8 bases, the J end lost 1 base, and 11 bases lay between the germline ends. The CDR3 contains 13 residues. Germline CDR1 MNHEY, CDR2 SMNVEV (reference sequence). CDR3 in amino acids: CASLQATNTEAFF. CDR3 DNA: TGTGCCAGCCTCCAAGCAACGAACACTGAAGCTTTCTTT.

The V gene is TRBV24-1, the J gene TRBJ1-5, with D unresolved. The CDR3 is made up of 14 amino acids. Germline CDR1 reads KGHDR; CDR2 reads SFDVKD. Trimming stripped 3 bases from V and 0 bases from J, with 5 bases between. CDR3 residues: CATSDLYSNQPQHF. The CDR3 nucleotides are TGTGCCACCAGTGATCTATATAGCAATCAGCCCCAGCATTTT.

The chain recombines TRBV21-1 with TRBJ2-2; no check of the table's D call, TRBD1, against the DNA was made. TRBV21-1 is an annotated pseudogene. CDR3 length: 16 residues. CDR3: CASSKDRQGVPGELFF. In nucleotides, the CDR3 is TGTGCCAGCAGCAAAGATCGACAGGGGGTCCCCGGGGAGCTGTTTTTT.

V gene TRBV9 combines with J gene TRBJ2-2; 13 bases align to TRBD2. V lost 3 bases, J lost 6 bases, and 17 bases stayed unmatched. The CDR3 is 20 residues long. The germline gives CDR1 SGDLS, CDR2 YYNGEE. CDR3 amino acids: CASSAQGGTSGRAGPGELFF. For the CDR3, the DNA is TGTGCCAGCAGCGCTCAGGGGGGTACTAGCGGGAGGGCCGGTCCCGGGGAGCTGTTTTTT.

This clone showed up just a few times. The chain is built from TRBV18 and TRBJ1-1; TRBD1 aligns across 9 bases. This CDR3 contains 16 residues. V gave up 5 bases and J gave up 1 base; unmatched junction bases: 8. Germline CDR1 reads KGHSH; CDR2 reads LQKENI. The CDR3 loop is CASSTGQGLGNTEAFF. The CDR3 DNA reads TGTGCCAGCTCAACGGGACAGGGTTTGGGGAACACTGAAGCTTTCTTT.

This clone was seen only once. The V gene is TRBV5-1, the J gene TRBJ1-2; D is undetermined. Per germline, CDR1 SGHRS and CDR2 YFSETQ. The CDR3 has 13 amino acids. Trimming removed 5 bases at V and 1 base at J, with 9 bases between. The CDR3 coding sequence is TGCGCCAGCAGAGCCGAAAGTAACTATGGCTACACCTTC. Encoded protein: CASRAESNYGYTF. Full variable domain (missing parts from reference TRBV5-1 and TRBJ1-2): KAGVTQTPRYLIKTRGQQVTLSCSPISGHRSVSWYQQTPGQGLQFLFEYFSETQRNKGNFPGRFSGRQFSNSRSEMNVSTLELGDSALYLCASRAESNYGYTFGSGTRLTVV.

The genes are TRBV5-5 and TRBJ2-7; perhaps TRBD1 as D (5 bases). The CDR3 extends over 13 amino acids. V was cut by 4 bases and J by 0 bases, with 8 bases left in between. Germline V gives CDR1 SGHKS, CDR2 YYEKEE (reference sequence). Here the CDR3 reads CASSLGHSYEQYF. In DNA form, the CDR3 reads TGTGCCAGCAGCCTAGGACACTCCTACGAGCAGTACTTC.

This sequence joins TRBV6-1 and TRBJ2-7; unclear D gene. The germline V gene encodes CDR1 MNHNS and CDR2 SASEGT. V lost 3 bases and J lost 6, with 12 bases in between. There are 13 residues in the CDR3. The CDR3 loop is CASSDTPSGEQYF. In nucleotides, the CDR3 is TGTGCCAGCAGTGATACCCCCTCAGGCGAGCAGTACTTC.

The chain combines TRBV7-8 with TRBJ2-1; D perhaps matches TRBD1 (6 bases). Trimming removed 3 bases at V and 0 bases at J, with 12 bases between. CDR1 and CDR2 (germline): SGHVS, FQNEAQ. CDR3 length: 16 residues. The CDR3 bases are TGTGCCAGCAGCTTTTTTAGGGGGATCTCCTACAATGAGCAGTTCTTC. Its protein is CASSFFRGISYNEQFF.

V is TRBV3-1 (or the pseudogene TRBV3-2) and J is TRBJ2-1, with 11 bases fitting TRBD2. Germline V gene lookup returns CDR1 LGHDT and CDR2 YNNKEL (reference sequence). The CDR3 contains 15 residues. The V segment lost 4 bases and the J segment 6 bases; nucleotides outside the gene matches: 5. The DNA for the CDR3 is TGTGCCAGCAGCCTCCGACTAGCGGGGTCCAATGAGCAGTTCTTC. Translated: CASSLRLAGSNEQFF.

The rearrangement joins TRBV4-1 to TRBJ2-7, with TRBD1 matching 8 bases. Losses at the gene ends were 4 bases for V and 5 bases for J; bases not matched to a gene: 4. CDR3 length equals 13 residues. Germline CDR1 MGHRA, CDR2 YSYEKL. The CDR3 spells CASSRQGSNEQYF. CDR3 nucleotide sequence: TGCGCCAGCAGCCGACAGGGGTCCAACGAGCAGTACTTC.

V usage is TRBV24-1 and J usage is TRBJ2-5; tentatively, D is TRBD1 (6 bases). Germline loops: CDR1 KGHDR, CDR2 SFDVKD. The CDR3 contains 15 residues. With 3 bases removed from V and 4 bases from J, the gap between germline ends came to 14 bases. CDR3 protein: CATSDATLGAETQYF. The CDR3 nucleotides read TGTGCCACCAGTGATGCGACACTGGGGGCAGAGACCCAGTACTTC.

The chain employs TRBV7-3 and TRBJ1-1, with D hard to call. Trimming left V 5 bases short and J 5 bases short, with 12 bases between. Per germline, CDR1 SGHTA and CDR2 FQGTGA. The CDR3 is 13 amino acids. The CDR3 DNA follows: TGTGCCAGCAGCCCAACCCTAGGAACTGAAGCTTTCTTT. Its translation is CASSPTLGTEAFF. Filled out from reference TRBV7-3 and TRBJ1-1, the complete variable domain reads GAGVSQTPSNKVTEKGKYVELRCDPISGHTALYWYRQSLGQGPEFLIYFQGTGAADDSGLPNDRFFAVRPEGSVSTLKIQRTERGDSAVYLCASSPTLGTEAFFGQGTRLTVV.

The chain links TRBV24-1 to TRBJ2-1; the match to TRBD2 covers 9 bases. V lost 2 bases, J lost 5 bases, and 6 bases stayed unmatched. CDR1 and CDR2 from the germline V gene are KGHDR and SFDVKD. The CDR3 is 16 residues long. The CDR3 sequence is CATSDWRTSVDNEQFF. CDR3 nucleotides: TGTGCCACCAGTGATTGGAGGACTAGCGTCGACAATGAGCAGTTCTTC.

CDR3 DNA sequence: TGTGCCATCAGTTCCGAACAGGGGGGGGTAAAGGGCTACACCTTC. Its protein product is CAISSEQGGVKGYTF. The chain carries TRBV10-3 and TRBJ1-2, with TRBD1 matching 8 bases. The germline V gene has CDR1 ENHRY and CDR2 SYGVKD. The ends lost 5 bases at V and 8 bases at J; junction bases unmatched: 13. This CDR3 contains 15 residues.

The chain combines TRBV28 with TRBJ1-6; tentative D call: TRBD1 (5 bases). With 5 bases removed from V and 8 bases from J, the gap between germline ends came to 13 bases. This CDR3 is 14 amino acids long. Germline values: CDR1 MDHEN, CDR2 SYDVKM. The DNA of the CDR3 is TGTGCCAGCAGTCCCGCGGGGGGATATTCACCCCTCCACTTT. This codes for CASSPAGGYSPLHF.

This clone was observed a few times. This rearrangement joins TRBV7-9 to TRBJ2-1; TRBD1 matches at 9 bases. The CDR3 extends over 14 amino acids. Trimming cost V 4 bases and J 12 bases; bases outside gene matches: 10. Germline V CDR1 and CDR2: SEHNR, FQNEAQ (reference sequence). As DNA, the CDR3 is TGTGCCAGCAGCTACCTGGGACAGGGCTCAAGGCAGTTCTTC. Residues: CASSYLGQGSRQFF.